This passage covers 22 T cell receptor beta chains from one sample sequenced in a study of T cell responses to AZD1222 COVID-19 vaccine. Sequencing used immunoSEQ multiplex PCR; TCRdb keeps in-frame clones, though not all of them. The sample has about 160,000 clones, 90% to 95% seen once. The specimen comprised peripheral blood, sampled 28 days after the second AZD1222 dose. All receptors come from an adult who received the AZD1222 COVID-19 vaccine.

The rearrangement uses TRBV30 and TRBJ2-1; D is ambiguous. The CDR3 covers 12 residues. Germline V gives CDR1 GTSNPN, CDR2 SVGIG (reference sequence). V was pared by 1 base and J by 4 bases, with 5 bases between. The CDR3 loop is CAWSGPYNEQFF. Here the CDR3 DNA reads TGTGCCTGGAGTGGACCTTACAATGAGCAGTTCTTC.

The chain has TRBV5-8 and TRBJ2-1; 10 nucleotides match TRBD2. The CDR3 totals 18 residues. In germline, CDR1 is SGHTS, CDR2 YDEGEE. J was trimmed by 3 bases and V by 1 base; bases with no gene match: 10. CDR3 residues: CASSLRLAGVNLYNEQFF. The CDR3 bases are TGTGCCAGCAGCTTGCGGCTAGCGGGAGTGAATCTCTACAATGAGCAGTTCTTC. Filled out from reference TRBV5-8 and TRBJ2-1, the complete variable domain reads EAGVTQSPTHLIKTRGQQATLRCSPISGHTSVYWYQQALGLGLQFLLWYDEGEERNRGNFPPRFSGRQFPNYSSELNVNALELEDSALYLCASSLRLAGVNLYNEQFFGPGTRLTVL.

The rearrangement links TRBV6-5 to TRBJ1-2, with D maybe TRBD1 (6 bases). The V end lost 6 bases, the J end lost 2 bases, and 13 bases lay between the germline ends. The CDR3 extends over 14 amino acids. CDR1 and CDR2 (germline): MNHEY, SVGAGI. As DNA, the CDR3 is TGTGCCAGCAGCGGGAGAGGGGGAAACTATGGCTACACCTTC. It is translated as CASSGRGGNYGYTF.

This clone was seen only once. The rearrangement uses TRBV19 and TRBJ2-7; D is ambiguous. Germline V gives CDR1 LNHDA, CDR2 SQIVND (reference sequence). Trimming took 8 bases from V and 3 from J, leaving 17 bases between them. The CDR3 spans 14 residues. In DNA form, the CDR3 reads TGTGCCAGTTCATGGGCTGAGCGTAACTACGAGCAGTACTTC. As protein: CASSWAERNYEQYF. Full variable domain (rest looked up from reference TRBV19 and TRBJ2-7): DGGITQSPKYLFRKEGQNVTLSCEQNLNHDAMYWYRQDPGQGLRLIYYSQIVNDFQKGDIAEGYSVSREKKESFPLTVTSAQKNPTAFYLCASSWAERNYEQYFGPGTRLTVT.

The V call is TRBV21-1, the J call TRBJ1-1. TRBV21-1 represents a pseudogene. The length of the CDR3 is 12 residues. In DNA, the CDR3 is TGTGCCAGCATCCCGGACGCCACTGAAGCTTTCTTT. Residues: CASIPDATEAFF.

The chain carries TRBV9 and TRBJ1-1, with 9 bases that match TRBD1. CDR3 length: 16 amino acids. Trimming took 2 bases from V and 1 from J; bases not matched to a gene: 6. Germline values: CDR1 SGDLS, CDR2 YYNGEE. For the CDR3, the DNA is TGTGCCAGCAGCGTGGGGGGACAGGGACCGAACACTGAAGCTTTCTTT. The encoded protein is CASSVGGQGPNTEAFF.

The sample holds one count of this clone. V gene TRBV5-1 combines with J gene TRBJ2-1; TRBD2 agrees at 7 bases. The length of the CDR3 is 22 residues. Germline V lookup: CDR1 SGHRS, CDR2 YFSETQ. V lost 2 bases to trimming and J lost 6 bases; unmatched junction nucleotides: 29. The CDR3 loop is CASSFIIVGAASSLAELNEQFF. Here the CDR3 DNA reads TGCGCCAGCAGCTTTATAATAGTCGGGGCAGCGTCGAGTCTAGCGGAGCTCAATGAGCAGTTCTTC. The full variable domain, with the rest looked up from reference TRBV5-1 and TRBJ2-1, is KAGVTQTPRYLIKTRGQQVTLSCSPISGHRSVSWYQQTPGQGLQFLFEYFSETQRNKGNFPGRFSGRQFSNSRSEMNVSTLELGDSALYLCASSFIIVGAASSLAELNEQFFGPGTRLTVL.

The chain is built from TRBV5-4 and TRBJ1-5, with D hard to call. CDR3 size: 17 residues. The V end lost 0 bases, the J end lost 1 base, and 14 bases lay between the germline ends. Germline CDR1 is SGHNT and CDR2 is YYREEE (reference sequence). The CDR3 here is CASSLATTLRSNQPQHF. The CDR3 DNA reads as TGTGCCAGCAGCTTGGCCACTACCCTTAGAAGCAATCAGCCCCAGCATTTT.

V usage is TRBV5-4 and J usage is TRBJ1-1, with TRBD1 as a possible D gene (5 bases). Germline V gives CDR1 SGHNT, CDR2 YYREEE (reference sequence). The CDR3 contains 17 residues. The V gene lost 1 base and the J gene lost 1 base, with 17 bases spanning the gap. CDR3 region: CASSLNLVTGENTEAFF. The CDR3 DNA is TGTGCCAGCAGCTTGAATCTTGTCACAGGAGAGAACACTGAAGCTTTCTTT.

The chain has TRBV10-3 and TRBJ2-2; 8 bases match TRBD2. The trim removed 3 bases at V and 5 bases at J, leaving 2 bases unmatched. Germline V gene data show CDR1 as ENHRY and CDR2 as SYGVKD. The CDR3 contains 14 residues. Written as DNA, the CDR3 is TGTGCCATCAGTGAAAGCGGGAGAACCGGGGAGCTGTTTTTT. It is translated as CAISESGRTGELFF.

This chain uses TRBV4-3 with TRBJ2-7; the D is unclear. Trimming took off 1 base at V and 3 bases at J, with 7 bases between the two ends. The CDR3 has 13 residues. Germline V gene sequence: CDR1 LGHNA, CDR2 YSLEER. CDR3: CASSQGTRYEQYF. The CDR3 nucleotides are TGCGCCAGCAGCCAAGGGACCCGCTACGAGCAGTACTTC.

The chain couples TRBV13 to TRBJ1-5, with D maybe TRBD1 (6 bases). The CDR3 length is 17 residues. Germline CDR1 PRHDT, CDR2 FYEKMQ (reference sequence). Between the trimmed V and J ends, which lost 3 bases and 2 bases, there was a span of 17 bases. As DNA, the CDR3 is TGTGCCAGCAGCTTGGGGGGGCCAGGGGCGGGCAATCAGCCCCAGCATTTT. It specifies CASSLGGPGAGNQPQHF. Full variable domain (rest looked up from reference TRBV13 and TRBJ1-5): AAGVIQSPRHLIKEKRETATLKCYPIPRHDTVYWYQQGPGQDPQFLISFYEKMQSDKGSIPDRFSAQQFSDYHSELNMSSLELGDSALYFCASSLGGPGAGNQPQHFGDGTRLSIL.

V is TRBV7-9 and J is TRBJ2-7; possible D gene TRBD1, 6 bases. The germline CDR1 and CDR2 sequences are SEHNR and FQNEAQ (reference sequence). V was shortened by 5 bases and J by 0 bases, with 8 bases between the two germline ends. This CDR3 region has 13 residues. As DNA, the CDR3 is TGTGCCAGCAGCCAGGACAGCTCCTACGAGCAGTACTTC. This encodes CASSQDSSYEQYF.

The rearrangement joins TRBV3-1 (or the pseudogene TRBV3-2) to TRBJ2-1; TRBD1 aligns across 9 bases. Germline-derived CDR1 and CDR2 are LGHDT and YNNKEL (reference sequence). J was trimmed by 6 bases and V by 0 bases; bases with no gene match: 9. There are 17 residues in the CDR3. This CDR3 reads CASSQDIPGQGSNEQFF. CDR3 in DNA: TGTGCCAGCAGCCAAGACATCCCGGGACAGGGTTCCAATGAGCAGTTCTTC.

The genes are TRBV19 and TRBJ2-2; 10 bases agree with TRBD1. With 5 bases clipped from V and 2 bases from J, the junction kept 5 bases outside the gene matches. Germline CDR1 is LNHDA and CDR2 is SQIVND (reference sequence). The CDR3 runs to 16 residues. In DNA, the CDR3 is TGTGCCAGTAGTTTCCTGACAGGGGGCAACACCGGGGAGCTGTTTTTT. Translation: CASSFLTGGNTGELFF.

The chain is built from TRBV5-6 and TRBJ1-5; 11 bases map to TRBD1. J lost 5 bases, V lost 3 bases, and 4 bases had no gene match. The CDR3 is 15 residues long. From germline, CDR1 is SGHDT and CDR2 YYEEEE. This chain's CDR3 is CASSWTGGIHQPQHF. The CDR3, as DNA: TGTGCCAGCAGCTGGACAGGGGGCATCCATCAGCCCCAGCATTTT.

This rearrangement joins TRBV18 to TRBJ2-7; D may correspond to TRBD1 or TRBD2 (5 bases each). Germline V gives CDR1 KGHSH, CDR2 LQKENI. Trimming stripped 4 bases from V and 2 bases from J, with 15 bases between. This CDR3 has 15 residues. Here the CDR3 DNA reads TGTGCCAGCTCACGGAGGACGGGACCCCCCTACGAGCAGTACTTC. Its protein is CASSRRTGPPYEQYF. Using reference TRBV18 and TRBJ2-7 for the parts outside the CDR3, the full variable domain is NAGVMQNPRHLVRRRGQEARLRCSPMKGHSHVYWYRQLPEEGLKFMVYLQKENIIDESGMPKERFSAEFPKEGPSILRIQQVVRGDSAAYFCASSRRTGPPYEQYFGPGTRLTVT.

The chain uses TRBV11-2 and TRBJ2-1, with 7 bases identical to TRBD2. This CDR3 is 14 amino acids long. Looked up from germline, CDR1 is SGHAT and CDR2 is FQNNGV. J was trimmed by 8 bases and V by 2 bases; bases with no gene match: 6. CDR3 amino acids: CASSLILGRDEQFF. The CDR3 nucleotides read TGTGCCAGCAGCTTAATCCTGGGGAGGGATGAGCAGTTCTTC.

This chain connects TRBV7-9 to TRBJ1-1; no clear D gene. V dropped 6 bases and J dropped 13 bases, with 12 bases sitting between them. This CDR3 is 10 amino acids long. CDR1 is SEHNR and CDR2 is FQNEAQ in the germline V gene (reference sequence). The CDR3 nucleotides are TGTGCCAGCAGACCTAGCCCTGGTTTCTTT. Translation gives CASRPSPGFF.

The CDR3 bases are TGTGCCACCGAGCGGGGAAAGATCAACGCCGGGGAGCTGTTTTTT. This codes for CATERGKINAGELFF. This sequence joins TRBV19 and TRBJ2-2; 7 positions match TRBD2. The junction had 14 bases not matched to a gene; V was cut back by 10 bases and J by 6 bases. Germline CDR1 reads LNHDA; CDR2 reads SQIVND (reference sequence). The CDR3 runs 15 residues.

V gene TRBV18 combines with J gene TRBJ1-3; D gene ambiguous. V was pared by 3 bases and J by 8 bases, with 14 bases between. The germline gives CDR1 KGHSH, CDR2 LQKENI. The CDR3 length is 14 residues. CDR3 nucleotides: TGTGCCAGCTCACCCCCGGGCATCAGAGACACCATATATTTT. It translates to CASSPPGIRDTIYF.

V is TRBV27 and J is TRBJ2-2; 8 positions match TRBD1. J lost 4 bases, V lost 4 bases, and 5 bases had no gene match. Germline values: CDR1 MNHEY, CDR2 SMNVEV (reference sequence). The CDR3 loop spans 15 amino acids. CDR3 region: CASSSQGAGTGELFF. The CDR3 bases are TGTGCCAGCAGTTCCCAGGGGGCTGGCACCGGGGAGCTGTTTTTT.